The 20 T cell receptor beta chains given below trace back to one sample, sequenced in a study of blood T cell repertoires in COVID-19. The assay was immunoSEQ multiplex PCR, and TCRdb's table has in-frame clones only and misses some. The table lists some 360,000 clones, about 87% of them singletons. Sample: peripheral blood. These receptor sequences come from a woman in her sixties with COVID-19, enrolled during active disease.

V usage is TRBV27 and J usage is TRBJ1-1, with TRBD1 matching 8 bases. The junction had 6 bases not matched to a gene; V was cut back by 4 bases and J by 5 bases. Germline CDR1 and CDR2: MNHEY and SMNVEV (reference sequence). CDR3 length equals 14 residues. CDR3 coding DNA: TGTGCCAGCAGTTCGGACAGGGTCGGAACTGAAGCTTTCTTT. It yields the protein CASSSDRVGTEAFF.

The CDR3 loop is CASSPSLARGALNEQFF. CDR3 bases: TGTGCCAGCAGCCCCTCCCTGGCCAGGGGGGCCCTCAATGAGCAGTTCTTC. The chain links TRBV7-3 to TRBJ2-1; a weak D match, TRBD1 (7 bases). The CDR3 contains 17 residues. Germline-derived CDR1 and CDR2 are SGHTA and FQGTGA. Between the trimmed V and J ends, which lost 5 bases and 6 bases, there was a span of 23 bases.

The CDR3 protein is CASRRVNNEQFF. The CDR3 DNA reads TGCGCCAGCAGGAGGGTGAACAATGAGCAGTTCTTC. The gene calls are TRBV5-1 and TRBJ2-1; D is perhaps TRBD2 (5 bases). V was clipped by 5 bases and J by 5 bases, with 8 bases between them. The CDR3 is 12 residues long. The germline CDR1 and CDR2 sequences are SGHRS and YFSETQ.

The V call is TRBV28, the J call TRBJ1-3, with TRBD1 as a possible D gene (5 bases). The germline V gene encodes CDR1 MDHEN and CDR2 SYDVKM. The germline V and J ends were trimmed by 1 base and 2 bases, with 9 bases remaining between them. The CDR3 spans 15 residues. CDR3 in amino acids: CASSLFAGAGNTIYF. The CDR3 nucleotides read TGTGCCAGCAGTTTATTCGCGGGGGCTGGAAACACCATATATTTT.

This clone is a singleton in its sample. The chain joins TRBV5-6 to TRBJ1-2; TRBD1 matches at 10 bases. This CDR3 is built from 13 residues. The trim removed 2 bases at V and 8 bases at J, leaving 3 bases unmatched. Germline loops: CDR1 SGHDT, CDR2 YYEEEE. CDR3 bases: TGTGCCAGCAGCTTAGGGACAGGGGACGGCTACACCTTC. It translates to CASSLGTGDGYTF. The full variable domain, its missing parts supplied by reference TRBV5-6 and TRBJ1-2, is DAGVTQSPTHLIKTRGQQVTLRCSPKSGHDTVSWYQQALGQGPQFIFQYYEEEERQRGNFPDRFSGHQFPNYSSELNVNALLLGDSALYLCASSLGTGDGYTFGSGTRLTVV.

The chain uses TRBV5-1 and TRBJ2-7; D gene ambiguous. Trimming shortened V by 1 base and J by 0 bases, and 11 bases separated the two germline ends. CDR3 length: 15 amino acids. Germline V CDR1 and CDR2: SGHRS, YFSETQ. The CDR3, as DNA: TGCGCCAGCAGCTTGAGTGCAGGCACCTCCTACGAGCAGTACTTC. It translates to CASSLSAGTSYEQYF.

The sample holds one count of this clone. The J gene is TRBJ1-5, the V gene TRBV11-2, with D possibly TRBD1 on 6 matching bases. Germline-derived CDR1 and CDR2 are SGHAT and FQNNGV. The CDR3 length is 16 residues. V was cut by 1 base and J by 4 bases, with 14 bases left in between. CDR3 sequence (DNA): TGTGCCAGCAGCTTAGGGGACAACCTTGGAAATCAGCCCCAGCATTTT. This translates into CASSLGDNLGNQPQHF.

This sequence joins TRBV27 and TRBJ2-1, with 13 nucleotides matching TRBD2. The CDR3 sequence is 17 residues long. Germline V lookup: CDR1 MNHEY, CDR2 SMNVEV (reference sequence). The junction had 10 bases not matched to a gene; V was cut back by 4 bases and J by 7 bases. The CDR3, as DNA: TGTGCCAGCAGTTCGCCACGACTAGCGGGGGGAGTAAATGAGCAGTTCTTC. Translating gives CASSSPRLAGGVNEQFF.

This rearrangement joins TRBV5-1 to TRBJ1-6; 8 bases fit TRBD1. Germline V gives CDR1 SGHRS, CDR2 YFSETQ. This CDR3 comprises 15 residues. V dropped 2 bases and J dropped 8; count of bases not matched to a gene: 6. In DNA form, the CDR3 reads TGCGCCAGCAGCTTACTGCAGGGGGCTTATTCACCCCTCCACTTT. Translation: CASSLLQGAYSPLHF. The complete variable domain, with remaining parts taken from reference TRBV5-1 and TRBJ1-6, reads KAGVTQTPRYLIKTRGQQVTLSCSPISGHRSVSWYQQTPGQGLQFLFEYFSETQRNKGNFPGRFSGRQFSNSRSEMNVSTLELGDSALYLCASSLLQGAYSPLHFGNGTRLTVT.

This sequence joins TRBV28 and TRBJ1-5; a possible D gene is TRBD1 (6 bases). V gave up 4 bases and J gave up 5 bases, with 18 bases separating them. The CDR3 loop spans 16 amino acids. In germline, CDR1 is MDHEN, CDR2 SYDVKM. The CDR3 spells CASSYLHGDIYQPQHF. Here the CDR3 DNA reads TGTGCCAGCAGTTACCTCCACGGGGACATTTATCAGCCCCAGCATTTT.

The chain has TRBV9 and TRBJ1-4, with D possibly matching TRBD1 (5 bases). There are 16 residues in the CDR3. V lost 2 bases and J 5 bases, leaving 16 bases between the germline ends. Germline CDR1 reads SGDLS; CDR2 reads YYNGEE. DNA for the CDR3: TGTGCCAGCAGCGTCCAAGGGGCAGGGCGAAATGAAAAACTGTTTTTT. Encoded protein: CASSVQGAGRNEKLFF.

This chain joins TRBV9 and TRBJ2-7; D gene unclear. CDR1 is SGDLS, CDR2 YYNGEE, per germline. This CDR3 is 16 amino acids long. Trimming left V 4 bases short and J 2 bases short, with 19 bases between. CDR3 DNA: TGTGCCAGCAGCAAAGACTTGGCCGGATTCACCTACGAGCAGTACTTC. Its protein product is CASSKDLAGFTYEQYF.

CDR3 loop: CASSYGHNQPQHF. The DNA for the CDR3 is TGTGCCAGCAGTTACGGCCACAATCAGCCCCAGCATTTT. The chain recombines TRBV6-5 with TRBJ1-5, with D uncertain. V was clipped by 2 bases and J by 3 bases, with 5 bases between them. The CDR3 covers 13 residues. The germline gives CDR1 MNHEY, CDR2 SVGAGI.

J is TRBJ2-5 and V is TRBV18, with a possible D match to TRBD2 (5 bases). Germline V gene data show CDR1 as KGHSH and CDR2 as LQKENI. V was trimmed by 6 bases and J by 5 bases, leaving 13 bases between them. The CDR3 runs to 13 residues. The CDR3 DNA reads as TGTGCCAGCTCCTCTTACGGCGGGGAGACCCAGTACTTC. Translated, it gives CASSSYGGETQYF.

The chain uses TRBV6-5 and TRBJ2-5; TRBD2 is a possible D gene (6 bases). The CDR3 covers 12 residues. Trimming shortened V by 6 bases and J by 1 base, and 6 bases separated the two germline ends. CDR1 is MNHEY, CDR2 SVGAGI, per germline. The CDR3 reads CASRRGQETQYF. The CDR3 coding sequence is TGTGCCAGCAGGCGGGGCCAAGAGACCCAGTACTTC.

As DNA, the CDR3 is TGTGCCAGCTCACCGGGACAGGGGATGAACACTGAAGCTTTCTTT. Amino acids: CASSPGQGMNTEAFF. This rearrangement joins TRBV18 to TRBJ1-1; 10 bases map to TRBD1. Germline V gene lookup returns CDR1 KGHSH and CDR2 LQKENI. Trimming cost V 3 bases and J 0 bases; bases outside gene matches: 1. The CDR3 extends over 15 amino acids.

This clone was seen a few times. At one end the junction does not follow the germline gene, possibly because of a read error. The rearrangement joins TRBV7-8 to TRBJ1-3, with TRBD1 matching 9 bases. The length of the CDR3 is 15 residues. Germline-derived CDR1 and CDR2 are SGHVS and FQNEAQ. The CDR3 region is CASTLEQGARNTIYF. CDR3 DNA sequence: TGTGCCAGCACCTTAGAACAGGGGGCTCGAAACACCATATATTTT. The variable domain in full, completed from reference TRBV7-8 and TRBJ1-3, reads GAGVSQSPRYKVAKRGQDVALRCDPISGHVSLFWYQQALGQGPEFLTYFQNEAQLDKSGLPSDRFFAERPEGSVSTLKIQRTQQEDSAVYLCASTLEQGARNTIYFGEGSWLTVV.

V is TRBV27 and J is TRBJ1-2, with unresolved D. Germline-derived CDR1 and CDR2 are MNHEY and SMNVEV (reference sequence). The CDR3 has 14 residues. Between the trimmed V and J ends, which lost 3 bases and 2 bases, there was a span of 10 bases. CDR3 sequence reads: CASSLGRRNYGYTF. The CDR3 DNA sequence: TGTGCCAGCAGTTTGGGCAGGCGAAACTATGGCTACACCTTC.

A note on this clone: The same CDR3 arises from other DNA sequences in this sample as well. The CDR3 reads CASSLNGNTIYF. Written as DNA, the CDR3 is TGTGCCAGCAGTTTAAATGGAAACACCATATATTTT. The rearrangement links TRBV2 to TRBJ1-3; no reliable D call. With 5 bases removed from V and 3 bases from J, the gap between germline ends came to 5 bases. The CDR3 runs 12 residues. The germline gives CDR1 SNHLY, CDR2 FYNNEI.

This clone has a count of ten or more. The V gene is TRBV29-1, the J gene TRBJ1-2; D is ambiguous. This CDR3 has 10 amino acids. Germline lookup yields CDR1 SQVTM and CDR2 ANQGSEA. V lost 3 bases and J 7 bases, leaving 6 bases between the germline ends. For the CDR3, the DNA is TGCAGCGTTGATGACTCTGGCTACACCTTC. Its translation is CSVDDSGYTF.